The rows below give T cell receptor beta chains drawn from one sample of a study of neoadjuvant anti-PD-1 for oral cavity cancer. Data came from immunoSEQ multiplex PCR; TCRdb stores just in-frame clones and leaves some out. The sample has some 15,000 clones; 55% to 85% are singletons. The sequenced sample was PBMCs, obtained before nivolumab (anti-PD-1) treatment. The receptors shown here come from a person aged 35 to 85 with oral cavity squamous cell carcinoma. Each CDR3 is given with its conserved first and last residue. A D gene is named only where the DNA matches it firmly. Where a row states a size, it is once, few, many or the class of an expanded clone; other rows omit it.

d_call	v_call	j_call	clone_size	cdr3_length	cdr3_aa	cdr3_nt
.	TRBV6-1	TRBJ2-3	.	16	CASSEIGGGTTDTQYF	TGTGCCAGCAGTGAAATTGGTGGGGGGACCACAGATACGCAGTATTTT
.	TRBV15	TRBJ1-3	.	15	CATSRPSEGGNTIYF	TGTGCCACCAGCAGACCCTCCGAGGGTGGAAACACCATATATTTT
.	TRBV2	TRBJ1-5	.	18	CASSERAGFLGGNQPQHF	TGTGCCAGCAGTGAAAGGGCGGGGTTTCTTGGAGGCAATCAGCCCCAGCATTTT
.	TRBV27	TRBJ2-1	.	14	CASTRTQTNNEQFF	TGTGCCAGCACCAGGACTCAAACCAACAATGAGCAGTTCTTC
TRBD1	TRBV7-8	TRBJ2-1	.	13	CASSYVRDSEQFF	TGTGCCAGCAGCTACGTCAGGGACAGTGAGCAGTTCTTC
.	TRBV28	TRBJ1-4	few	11	CASRIGEKLFF	TGTGCCAGCAGGATAGGGGAAAAACTGTTTTTT
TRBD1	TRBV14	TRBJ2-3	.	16	CASSQTTGSLTDTQYF	TGTGCCAGCAGCCAAACGACAGGGTCGCTGACAGATACGCAGTATTTT
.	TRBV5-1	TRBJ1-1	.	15	CASSLGGGQYTEAFF	TGCGCCAGCAGCTTGGGTGGGGGGCAATACACTGAAGCTTTCTTT
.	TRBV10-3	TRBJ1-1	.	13	CAISESWGIEAFF	TGTGCCATCAGTGAGTCGTGGGGGATTGAAGCTTTCTTT
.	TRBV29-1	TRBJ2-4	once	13	CSVGSSTKNIQYF	TGCAGCGTTGGAAGTTCAACCAAAAACATTCAGTACTTC
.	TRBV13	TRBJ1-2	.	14	CASSPSQGWGGYTF	TGTGCCAGCAGCCCAAGTCAGGGTTGGGGTGGCTACACCTTC
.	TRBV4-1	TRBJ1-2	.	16	CASSQDRQAENYGYTF	TGCGCCAGCAGCCAAGATAGGCAGGCCGAAAACTATGGCTACACCTTC
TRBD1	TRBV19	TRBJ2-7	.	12	CASRTGPDEQYF	TGTGCCAGTAGGACAGGGCCGGACGAGCAGTACTTC
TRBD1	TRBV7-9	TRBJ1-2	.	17	CASSQLGTGINRYGYTF	TGTGCCAGCAGCCAGTTGGGGACAGGGATTAATCGCTATGGCTACACCTTC
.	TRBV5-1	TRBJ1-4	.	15	CASSSTGTLNEKLFF	TGCGCCAGCAGCTCCACCGGGACACTTAATGAAAAACTGTTTTTT
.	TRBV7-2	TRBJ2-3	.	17	CASSLGTGGPGTDTQYF	TGTGCCAGCAGCTTAGGTACTGGGGGGCCGGGCACAGATACGCAGTATTTT
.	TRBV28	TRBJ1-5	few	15	CASSPSRTVLESQHF	TGTGCCAGCAGTCCCAGTAGGACAGTTCTCGAGTCCCAGCATTTT
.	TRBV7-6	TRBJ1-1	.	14	CASSLGHQNTEAFF	TGTGCCAGCAGCTTAGGGCACCAGAACACTGAAGCTTTCTTT
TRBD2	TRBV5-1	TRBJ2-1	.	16	CASSLRGRGGRGEQFF	TGCGCCAGCAGCTTGAGAGGGCGGGGGGGCCGAGGTGAGCAGTTCTTC
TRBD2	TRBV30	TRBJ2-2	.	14	CAWGAGTSPGELFF	TGTGCCTGGGGGGCCGGGACTAGCCCCGGGGAGCTGTTTTTT
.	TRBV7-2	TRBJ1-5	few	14	CASSLVASNQPQHF	TGTGCCAGCAGCTTAGTGGCTAGCAATCAGCCCCAGCATTTT
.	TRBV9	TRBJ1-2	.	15	CASSIQENGAYGYTF	TGTGCCAGCAGCATACAGGAAAACGGGGCCTATGGCTACACCTTC
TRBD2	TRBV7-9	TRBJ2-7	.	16	CASSSLLGREFYEQYF	TGTGCCAGCAGCTCGCTTCTAGGGAGGGAATTCTACGAGCAGTACTTC
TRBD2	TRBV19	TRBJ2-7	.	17	CASSIGTSETSTYEQYF	TGTGCCAGTAGTATCGGGACTAGCGAAACGAGCACCTACGAGCAGTACTTC
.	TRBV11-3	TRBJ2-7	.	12	CASSRSSGEQYF	TGTGCCAGCAGCCGGTCTAGTGGCGAGCAGTACTTC
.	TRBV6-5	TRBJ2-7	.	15	CASSYSKLDRYEQYF	TGTGCCAGCAGTTACTCGAAACTCGACCGCTACGAGCAGTACTTC
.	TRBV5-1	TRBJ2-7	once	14	CASSIRRGSYEQYF	TGCGCCAGCAGCATACGACGGGGCTCCTACGAGCAGTACTTC
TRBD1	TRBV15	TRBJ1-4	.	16	CATSGITGTGSGKLFF	TGTGCCACCAGCGGGATTACCGGGACAGGGTCTGGAAAACTGTTTTTT
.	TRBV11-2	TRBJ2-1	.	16	CASTGRRTGGDNEQFF	TGTGCCAGCACGGGGAGGCGGACCGGGGGAGACAATGAGCAGTTCTTC
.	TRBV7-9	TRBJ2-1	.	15	CASSSRGISYNEQFF	TGTGCCAGCAGCTCCAGGGGTATCTCCTACAATGAGCAGTTCTTC
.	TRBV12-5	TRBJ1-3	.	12	CASGTAGNTIYF	TGTGCTAGCGGGACGGCTGGAAACACCATATATTTT